What follows describes a single T cell receptor beta chain. The CDR3 has 15 amino acids. The V gene's germline CDR1 is SEHNR and CDR2 FQNEAQ (reference sequence). V was clipped by 5 bases and J by 1 base; unmatched bases: 7. The data are from a study of blood T cells in healthy people across ages. Extraction of total RNA produced a minimum of 5 micrograms from each sample. Through a sample-barcoded 5' primer and a J-beta primer mix, a second PCR was run for about 6 to 11 cycles. Sequencing yielded, for each sample, at least 3 million paired-end reads carrying CDR3. TCRdb processed the 5' RACE reads anew with MiXCR; each CDR3 protein has one entry. The data show some 760,000 distinct CDR3 sequences, just under 25% seen once. These data were also reused for a study on T cells of mothers and their children. That report notes: A few healthy Caucasian mothers served as donors, and their six children did as well. The study found thymic selection shapes TCR recombination output similarly in related and unrelated pairs.

The sequence came from a boy between 10 and 17 years old in good health. Sequenced sample: blood. The chain has TRBV7-9 and TRBJ2-7; 8 bases fit TRBD1. The CDR3 sequence is CASSAQGALSYEQYF. The CDR3 nucleotides read TGTGCCAGCAGCGCCCAGGGGGCACTATCCTACGAGCAGTACTTC.